A selection of T cell receptor beta chains follows, all from one sample in a study of T cell repertoires in MIS-A myocarditis. Using immunoSEQ multiplex PCR, the repertoire was profiled, and TCRdb retains in-frame clones only, with some absent. This repertoire shows 14,000 to 15,000 clones, about 74% found once; its top ten account for roughly two thirds. Specimen: left ventricle heart tissue obtained at autopsy. Receptors were obtained from a young man with fulminant myocarditis from multisystem inflammatory syndrome in adults (MIS-A) after COVID-19. The CDR3 runs from the conserved cysteine through the conserved F or W. D genes are given only for firm matches. Clone size appears in some rows only: once, few, many, or a class for an expanded clone.

j_gene: TRBJ1-6
abundance: .
d_gene: .
v_gene: TRBV12-3/TRBV12-4
CDR3nt: TGTGCCAGCAGTTTGGCGGCGGATTCACCCCTCCACTTT
CDR3aa: CASSLAADSPLHF

j_gene: TRBJ1-1
abundance: .
d_gene: .
v_gene: TRBV7-9
CDR3nt: TGTACCAGCAGCCACCCATCGACTTCCGGAGAGTTCACTGAAGCTTTCTTT
CDR3aa: CTSSHPSTSGEFTEAFF

j_gene: TRBJ1-2
abundance: .
d_gene: .
v_gene: TRBV4-2
CDR3nt: TGTGCCAGCAGCCAAGGGGTTCTAGGGGAATGGGGCTACACCTTC
CDR3aa: CASSQGVLGEWGYTF

j_gene: TRBJ2-1
abundance: few
d_gene: TRBD2
v_gene: TRBV19
CDR3nt: TGTGCCAGTAGTATACTAGCGGGGCTTCAAGCCAGAGGGGGCTCCTACAATGAGCAGTTCTTC
CDR3aa: CASSILAGLQARGGSYNEQFF

j_gene: TRBJ1-5
abundance: .
d_gene: TRBD1
v_gene: TRBV5-1
CDR3nt: TGCGCCAGCAGCTGCCGGGACAGGGGGTTTAGCAATCAGCCCCAGCATTTT
CDR3aa: CASSCRDRGFSNQPQHF

j_gene: TRBJ1-3
abundance: .
d_gene: .
v_gene: TRBV11-3
CDR3nt: TGTGCCAGCAGCTCCCTGCCTGGAAACACCATATATTTT
CDR3aa: CASSSLPGNTIYF

j_gene: TRBJ2-7
abundance: .
d_gene: TRBD1
v_gene: TRBV3-1/TRBV3-2
CDR3nt: TGTGCCAGCAGCCCGGACAGGCCCTACGAGCAGTACTTC
CDR3aa: CASSPDRPYEQYF

j_gene: TRBJ1-2
abundance: .
d_gene: .
v_gene: TRBV10-3
CDR3nt: TGTGCCATCAGTGAGTCGTTAGGGAATGGCTACACCTTC
CDR3aa: CAISESLGNGYTF

j_gene: TRBJ2-3
abundance: .
d_gene: TRBD2
v_gene: TRBV19
CDR3nt: TGTGCCAGTAGCCGAGCACTAGCGAGTGCGCAGTATTTT
CDR3aa: CASSRALASAQYF

j_gene: TRBJ2-5
abundance: medium-sized
d_gene: TRBD2
v_gene: TRBV7-9
CDR3nt: TGTGCCAGTAGCGGGGACCAAGAGACCCAGTACTTC
CDR3aa: CASSGDQETQYF

j_gene: TRBJ1-3
abundance: .
d_gene: .
v_gene: TRBV5-1
CDR3nt: TGCGCCAGCAGCTTGGACTTCACGGGGGGAAACACCATATATTTT
CDR3aa: CASSLDFTGGNTIYF

j_gene: TRBJ2-1
abundance: .
d_gene: .
v_gene: TRBV6-5
CDR3nt: TGTGCCGTGTCCGGAGACAGCGACTACAATGAGCAGTTCTTC
CDR3aa: CAVSGDSDYNEQFF

j_gene: TRBJ2-1
abundance: once
d_gene: TRBD2
v_gene: TRBV4-2
CDR3nt: TGTGCCAGCAGCCCGGGACTAGCCTCCGTTGAGCAGTTCTTC
CDR3aa: CASSPGLASVEQFF

j_gene: TRBJ1-1
abundance: .
d_gene: TRBD1
v_gene: TRBV27
CDR3nt: TGTGCCAGCAGCTTACAGGGGGCGGTTAACACTGAAGCTTTCTTT
CDR3aa: CASSLQGAVNTEAFF